Here is one TCR beta chain with its context. These data come from a study of shared clonotypes between healthy human individuals. The germline CDR1 and CDR2 sequences are MNHEY and SMNVEV (reference sequence). V lost 4 bases and J 3 bases, leaving 9 bases between the germline ends. The CDR3 loop spans 14 amino acids. This was a deep-level run. Here immunoSEQ multiplex PCR was the method, and the copy in TCRdb shows in-frame clones only, minus some. The sample carries about 1.4 million clones, roughly 96% recorded once. Sequences were obtained from naive CD4+ T cells sorted from blood. Specified subset: CD45RA+ positively selected. This chain joins TRBV27 and TRBJ2-2; D is possibly TRBD2 (6 bases). The TCR originated in a man aged 25 to 45 in good health. CDR3 coding DNA: TGTGCCAGCAGTTGGGGGGTTTACACCGGGGAGCTGTTTTTT. Translating it yields CASSWGVYTGELFF.